This T cell receptor beta chain was identified during a study of OX40 agonist ivuxolimab in advanced cancers. Study as a whole: Intravenous ivuxolimab at 0.01 to 10 mg/kg was given to patients every 2 weeks. Findings and limits, study-wide: The study found that CD8+ T cells averaged more expanded clones than CD4+. Some nonresponders also had low normalized T-cell clonal expansion.

Blood sampling took place at baseline, cycle 4 day 1, and cycle 7 day 1. Libraries were prepared by immunoSEQ multiplex PCR; TCRdb keeps only in-frame clonotypes and omits some of them. The sample records roughly 40,000 clones, approximately 91% being singletons. Trimming took 0 bases from V and 3 from J; bases not matched to a gene: 9. This CDR3 region has 17 residues. CDR1 and CDR2 from the germline V gene are SGHNT and YYREEE (reference sequence). Notes on this clone: Antigen specificity is unknown.

This sequence was found in an adult with an advanced solid tumor such as melanoma, head and neck, liver or kidney cancer. This specimen was CD4+ or CD8+ T cells sorted from blood, taken in a trial of the OX40 agonist ivuxolimab. The V gene is TRBV5-4, the J gene TRBJ2-7; 10 bases map to TRBD2. CDR3 protein: CASSLGFSLAGDYEQYF. CDR3 nucleotides: TGTGCCAGCAGCTTGGGATTTAGTCTAGCGGGAGACTACGAGCAGTACTTC.